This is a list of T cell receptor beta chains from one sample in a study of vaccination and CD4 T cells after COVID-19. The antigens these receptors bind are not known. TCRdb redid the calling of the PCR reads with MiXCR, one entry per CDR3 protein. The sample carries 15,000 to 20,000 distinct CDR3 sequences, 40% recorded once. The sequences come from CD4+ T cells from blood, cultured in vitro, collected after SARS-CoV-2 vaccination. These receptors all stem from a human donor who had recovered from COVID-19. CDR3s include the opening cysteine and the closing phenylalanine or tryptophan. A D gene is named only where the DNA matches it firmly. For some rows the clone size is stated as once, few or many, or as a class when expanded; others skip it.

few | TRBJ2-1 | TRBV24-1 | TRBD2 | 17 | TGTGCCACCAGTGACCCTGATAGCGGGAGCTCCTACAATGAGCAGTTCTTC | CATSDPDSGSSYNEQFF
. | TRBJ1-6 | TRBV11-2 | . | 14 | TGTGCCAGCAGCTTCTCGGGAGATAATTCACCCCTCCACTTT | CASSFSGDNSPLHF
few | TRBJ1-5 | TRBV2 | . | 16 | TGTGCCAGCATCCGGGACAACCGGGGGGTCAATCAGCCCCAGCATTTT | CASIRDNRGVNQPQHF
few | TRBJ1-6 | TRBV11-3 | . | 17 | TGTGCCAGCAGCCAACGGGGGGATAGCGCCTATAATTCACCCCTCCACTTT | CASSQRGDSAYNSPLHF
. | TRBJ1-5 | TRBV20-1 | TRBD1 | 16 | TGCGGTGCTAGAGCCCCGGACAGGGTCACCAATCAGCCCCAGCATTTT | CGARAPDRVTNQPQHF
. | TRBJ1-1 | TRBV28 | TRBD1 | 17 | TGTGCCAGCAGTCCAGGGAATAAGGGACAGGGGCGCACTGAAGCTTTCTTT | CASSPGNKGQGRTEAFF
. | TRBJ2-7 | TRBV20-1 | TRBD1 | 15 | TGCAGTGCTAGTGGGGGGCAGGGACAGGGCTACGAGCAGTACTTC | CSASGGQGQGYEQYF
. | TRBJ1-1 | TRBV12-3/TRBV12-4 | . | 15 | TGTGCCAGCAGACTGGACAGTGCTAGAGTTCGAGAAGCTTTCTTT | CASRLDSARVREAFF
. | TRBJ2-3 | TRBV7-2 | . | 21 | TGTGCCAGCAGCACCCCTCCGAGTGGGGTGCAGGGCGGACGGGGGACAGATACGCAGTATTTT | CASSTPPSGVQGGRGTDTQYF
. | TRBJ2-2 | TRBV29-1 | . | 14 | TGCAGCGTTGACCCAGGGAGCCTCACCGGGGAGCTGTTTTTT | CSVDPGSLTGELFF
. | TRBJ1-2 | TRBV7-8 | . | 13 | TGTGCCAGCAGCTTAGCGCGGGCGGATGGCTACACCTTC | CASSLARADGYTF
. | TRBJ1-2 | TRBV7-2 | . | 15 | TGTGCCAGCAGCTTACCCGTCGGAGGGACCTATGGCTACACCTTC | CASSLPVGGTYGYTF
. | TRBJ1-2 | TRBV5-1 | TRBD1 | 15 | TGCGCCAGCAGCCACGGACAGGGTAGGAACTATGGCTACACCTTC | CASSHGQGRNYGYTF
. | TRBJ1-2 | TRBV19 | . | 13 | TGTGCCAGTAGTATAATACAGGGCTATGGCTACACCTTC | CASSIIQGYGYTF
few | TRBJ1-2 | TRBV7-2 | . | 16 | TGTGCCAGCAGCTTAGACTTTGCGGCAGGGTCGGATGGCTACACCTTC | CASSLDFAAGSDGYTF
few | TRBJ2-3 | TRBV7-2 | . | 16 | TGTGCCAGCAGCTTAGCCCTTGGGGGGAGCACAGATACGCAGTATTTT | CASSLALGGSTDTQYF
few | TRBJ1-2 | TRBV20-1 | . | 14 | TGCAGTGCTACCGGACTCGAGGACTACTATGGCTACACCTTC | CSATGLEDYYGYTF
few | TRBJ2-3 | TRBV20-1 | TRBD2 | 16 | TGCAGTGCTCCTAGCGGAAAGGCGGATAGCGCAGATACGCAGTATTTT | CSAPSGKADSADTQYF
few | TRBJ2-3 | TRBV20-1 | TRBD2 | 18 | TGCAGTGCTAGTGCCCCGGGACTAGCGGTTTGGGGCACAGATACGCAGTATTTT | CSASAPGLAVWGTDTQYF
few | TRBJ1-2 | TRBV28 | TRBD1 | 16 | TGTGCCAGCAGCCCTACAGAAGGGGGCGTGAAGAGGGGCTACACCTTC | CASSPTEGGVKRGYTF
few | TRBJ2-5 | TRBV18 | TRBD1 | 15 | TGTGCCAGCTCCACCGGGACAGGTTACCAAGAGACCCAGTACTTC | CASSTGTGYQETQYF
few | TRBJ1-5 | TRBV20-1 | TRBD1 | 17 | TGCAGTGCTAGAGAGAGGACAGGCGGCGAGGATCGGAGGCCCCAGCATTTT | CSARERTGGEDRRPQHF
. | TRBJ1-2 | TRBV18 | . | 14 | TGTGCCAGCTCACCAACCAGGGATGACTATGGCTACACCTTC | CASSPTRDDYGYTF
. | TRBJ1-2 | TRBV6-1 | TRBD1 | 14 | TGTGCCAGCACCAAAATACAGGGGGGCTATGGCTACACCTTC | CASTKIQGGYGYTF
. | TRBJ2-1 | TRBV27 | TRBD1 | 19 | TGTGCCAGCCAAAACTACGACTTGAATCGACAGGGCTCCTACAATGAGCAGTTCTTC | CASQNYDLNRQGSYNEQFF
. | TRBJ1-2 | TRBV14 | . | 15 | TGTGCCAGCAGCCTCCAGGGCGAAGCTAACTATGGCTACACCTTC | CASSLQGEANYGYTF
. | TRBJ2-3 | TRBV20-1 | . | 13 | TGCAGTGCTAACGGGCCAGGGGCAGATACGCAGTATTTT | CSANGPGADTQYF
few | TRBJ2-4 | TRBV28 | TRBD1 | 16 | TGTGCCAGCAGGAGCCGGGACAGGGTAGCCAAAAACATTCAGTACTTC | CASRSRDRVAKNIQYF
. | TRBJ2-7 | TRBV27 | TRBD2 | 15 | TGTGCCAGCAGTTTAAGGACTAGCGGGAGTAGCGAGCAGTACTTC | CASSLRTSGSSEQYF
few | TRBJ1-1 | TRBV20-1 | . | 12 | TGCAGTGTGGGGCAGGGTACCCCTGAAGCTTTCTTT | CSVGQGTPEAFF
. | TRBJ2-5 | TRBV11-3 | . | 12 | TGTGCCAGCAGCCCATCAGGGGAGACCCAGTACTTC | CASSPSGETQYF